This passage covers 4 T cell receptor beta chains from one sample sequenced in a study of T cell responses to AZD1222 COVID-19 vaccine. The data were produced by immunoSEQ multiplex PCR, yet TCRdb's version contains in-frame clones alone and is incomplete. This table has around 110,000 clones, about 86% appearing once. The sample in question was peripheral blood, obtained on day 0 of AZD1222 vaccination. These receptor sequences come from an adult in good health.

The rearrangement joins TRBV9 to TRBJ2-3; 7 nucleotides agree with TRBD2. The CDR3 runs 16 residues. V lost 0 bases, J lost 2 bases, and 6 bases stayed unmatched. Germline CDR1 SGDLS, CDR2 YYNGEE. The CDR3 DNA sequence: TGTGCCAGCAGCGTAGCTGACGGGAGGCTCACAGATACGCAGTATTTT. Translation gives CASSVADGRLTDTQYF.

The chain is built from TRBV12-5 and TRBJ2-7; maybe TRBD2 (6 bases). Germline V CDR1 and CDR2: LGHNT, FRNRAP. CDR3 size: 16 residues. V shed 6 bases and J shed 6 bases, with 24 bases lying between them. CDR3 DNA: TGTGCTAGTGGCCATACTAGCCGTCCAGGGTGGCCCGAGCAGTACTTC. The encoded protein is CASGHTSRPGWPEQYF.

The genes are TRBV29-1 and TRBJ2-5; 12 nucleotides line up with TRBD2. The germline V gene encodes CDR1 SQVTM and CDR2 ANQGSEA. J was trimmed by 2 bases and V by 6 bases; bases with no gene match: 4. There are 14 residues in the CDR3. CDR3 nucleotide sequence: TGCAGCGTGCTGGGACTAGCGGGTCAAGAGACCCAGTACTTC. This sequence encodes CSVLGLAGQETQYF.

The chain carries TRBV6-2 or TRBV6-3 and TRBJ1-2; a weak D match, TRBD1 (6 bases). Germline assignment: CDR1 MNHEY and CDR2 SVGEGT. The CDR3 sequence is 14 residues long. Deletions cut 2 bases from V and 8 bases from J, with 15 bases between. CDR3 DNA sequence: TGTGCCAGCAGTTACCGACAGGCCGAGGGAGGCTACACCTTC. Amino acid sequence: CASSYRQAEGGYTF.